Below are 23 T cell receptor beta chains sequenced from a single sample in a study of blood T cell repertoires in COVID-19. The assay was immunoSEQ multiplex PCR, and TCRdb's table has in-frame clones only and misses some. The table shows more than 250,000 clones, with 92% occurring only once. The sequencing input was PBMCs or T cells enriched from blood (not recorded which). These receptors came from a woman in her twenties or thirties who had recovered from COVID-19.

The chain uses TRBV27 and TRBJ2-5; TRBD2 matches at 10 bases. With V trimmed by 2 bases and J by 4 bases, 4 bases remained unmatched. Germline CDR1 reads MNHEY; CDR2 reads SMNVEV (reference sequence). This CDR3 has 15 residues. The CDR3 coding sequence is TGTGCCAGCAGTTTAGTTCTAGCGGGAGTAGAGACCCAGTACTTC. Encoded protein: CASSLVLAGVETQYF.

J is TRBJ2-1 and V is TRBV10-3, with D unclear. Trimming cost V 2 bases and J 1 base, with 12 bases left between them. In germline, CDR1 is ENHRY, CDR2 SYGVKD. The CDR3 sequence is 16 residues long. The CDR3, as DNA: TGTGCCATCAGTGAGGACTTTTTCCGGTCCTACAATGAGCAGTTCTTC. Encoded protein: CAISEDFFRSYNEQFF.

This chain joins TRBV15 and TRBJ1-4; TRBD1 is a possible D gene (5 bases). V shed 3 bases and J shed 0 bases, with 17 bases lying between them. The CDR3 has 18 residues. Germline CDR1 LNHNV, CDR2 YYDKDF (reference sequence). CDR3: CATSRQDTPRATNEKLFF. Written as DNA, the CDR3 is TGTGCCACCAGCAGGCAGGACACACCGCGTGCAACTAATGAAAAACTGTTTTTT.

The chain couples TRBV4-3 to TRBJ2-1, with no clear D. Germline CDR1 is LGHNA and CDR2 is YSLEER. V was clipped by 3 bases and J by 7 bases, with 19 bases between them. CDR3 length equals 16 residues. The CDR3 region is CASSQSFGATVNEQFF. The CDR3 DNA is TGCGCCAGCAGCCAGAGTTTCGGAGCTACTGTGAATGAGCAGTTCTTC.

The chain's CDR3 is CASSSGYSGANVLTF. The DNA for the CDR3 is TGTGCCAGCAGTTCAGGTTACTCTGGGGCCAACGTCCTGACTTTC. The gene calls are TRBV2 and TRBJ2-6; D gene unclear. Germline V gene lookup returns CDR1 SNHLY and CDR2 FYNNEI. The V gene lost 5 bases and the J gene lost 0 bases, with 8 bases spanning the gap. The CDR3 spans 15 residues.

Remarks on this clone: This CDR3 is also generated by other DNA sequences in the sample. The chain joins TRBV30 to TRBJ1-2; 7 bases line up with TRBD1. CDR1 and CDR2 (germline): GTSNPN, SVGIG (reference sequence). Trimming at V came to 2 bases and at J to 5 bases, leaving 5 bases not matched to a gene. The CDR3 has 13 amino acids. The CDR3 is CAWSRDRPYGYTF. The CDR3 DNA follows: TGTGCCTGGAGTCGGGACAGACCTTATGGCTACACCTTC.

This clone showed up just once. In nucleotides, the CDR3 is TGTGCCAGCAGCCCCCACAGGGTTGGGGCCAACGTCCTGACTTTC. Translation gives CASSPHRVGANVLTF. The genes are TRBV3-1 (or the pseudogene TRBV3-2) and TRBJ2-6, with D perhaps TRBD1 (6 bases). The V gene lost 4 bases and the J gene lost 3 bases, with 10 bases spanning the gap. Germline CDR1 is LGHDT and CDR2 is YNNKEL (reference sequence). The CDR3 is 15 residues long.

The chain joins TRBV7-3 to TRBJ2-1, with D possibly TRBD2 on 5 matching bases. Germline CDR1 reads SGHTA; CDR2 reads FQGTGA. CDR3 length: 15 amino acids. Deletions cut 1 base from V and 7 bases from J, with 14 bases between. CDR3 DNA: TGTGCCAGCAGCTTAAGGGCACCTACTAGTAATGAGCAGTTCTTC. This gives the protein CASSLRAPTSNEQFF.

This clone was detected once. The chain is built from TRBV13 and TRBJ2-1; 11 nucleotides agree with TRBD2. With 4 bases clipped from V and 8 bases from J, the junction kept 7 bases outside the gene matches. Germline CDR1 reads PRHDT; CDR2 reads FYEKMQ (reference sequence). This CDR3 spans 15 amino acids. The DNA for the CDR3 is TGTGCCAGCAGCTCGACACTAGCGGGAGAGCATGAGCAGTTCTTC. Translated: CASSSTLAGEHEQFF.

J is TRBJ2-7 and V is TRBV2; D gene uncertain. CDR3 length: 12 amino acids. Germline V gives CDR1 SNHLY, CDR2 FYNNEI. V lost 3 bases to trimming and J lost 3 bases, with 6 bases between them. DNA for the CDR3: TGTGCCAGCAGTGAGGCAGACTACGAGCAGTACTTC. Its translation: CASSEADYEQYF.

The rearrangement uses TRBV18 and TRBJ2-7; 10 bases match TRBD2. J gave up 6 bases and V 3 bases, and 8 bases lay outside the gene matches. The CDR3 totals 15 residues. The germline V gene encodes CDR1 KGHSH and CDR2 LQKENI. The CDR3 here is CASSPGQRGGREQYF. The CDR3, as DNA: TGTGCCAGCTCACCGGGGCAGCGGGGGGGCCGCGAGCAGTACTTC.

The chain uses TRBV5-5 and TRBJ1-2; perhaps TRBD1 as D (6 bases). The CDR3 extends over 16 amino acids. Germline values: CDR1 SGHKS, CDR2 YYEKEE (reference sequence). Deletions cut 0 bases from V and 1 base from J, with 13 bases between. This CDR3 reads CASSLGVNRDNYGYTF. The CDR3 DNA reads TGTGCCAGCAGCTTGGGAGTCAACAGGGATAACTATGGCTACACCTTC.

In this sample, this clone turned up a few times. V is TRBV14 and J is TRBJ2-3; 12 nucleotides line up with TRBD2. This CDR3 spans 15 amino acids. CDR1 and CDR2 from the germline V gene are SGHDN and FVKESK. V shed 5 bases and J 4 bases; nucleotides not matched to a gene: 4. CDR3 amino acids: CASSKTSGGADTQYF. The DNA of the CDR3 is TGTGCCAGCAGCAAGACTAGCGGGGGCGCAGATACGCAGTATTTT.

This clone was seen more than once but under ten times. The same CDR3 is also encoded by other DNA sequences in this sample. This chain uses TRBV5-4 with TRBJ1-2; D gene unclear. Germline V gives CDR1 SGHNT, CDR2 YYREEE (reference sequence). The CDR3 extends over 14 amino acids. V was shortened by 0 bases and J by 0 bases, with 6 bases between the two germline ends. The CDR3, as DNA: TGTGCCAGCAGCTTGGGGGGAGCTAACTATGGCTACACCTTC. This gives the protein CASSLGGANYGYTF.

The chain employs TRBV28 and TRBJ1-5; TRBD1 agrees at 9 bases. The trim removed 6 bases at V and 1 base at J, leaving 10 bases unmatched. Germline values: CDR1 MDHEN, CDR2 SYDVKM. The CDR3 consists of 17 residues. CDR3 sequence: CASSFTGGVSSNQPQHF. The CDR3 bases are TGTGCCAGCAGCTTCACAGGGGGCGTTTCGAGCAATCAGCCCCAGCATTTT.

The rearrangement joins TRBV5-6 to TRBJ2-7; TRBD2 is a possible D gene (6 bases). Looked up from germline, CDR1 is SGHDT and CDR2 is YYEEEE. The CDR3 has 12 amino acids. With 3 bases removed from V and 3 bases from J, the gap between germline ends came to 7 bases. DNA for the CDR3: TGTGCCAGCAGCTCGGGACTCTACGAGCAGTACTTC. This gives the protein CASSSGLYEQYF. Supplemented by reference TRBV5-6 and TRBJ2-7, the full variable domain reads DAGVTQSPTHLIKTRGQQVTLRCSPKSGHDTVSWYQQALGQGPQFIFQYYEEEERQRGNFPDRFSGHQFPNYSSELNVNALLLGDSALYLCASSSGLYEQYFGPGTRLTVT.

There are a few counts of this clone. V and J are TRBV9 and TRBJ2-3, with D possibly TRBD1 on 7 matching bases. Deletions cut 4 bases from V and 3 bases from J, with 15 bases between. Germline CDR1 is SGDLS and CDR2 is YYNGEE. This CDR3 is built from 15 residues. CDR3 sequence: CASSPEQGRTDTQYF. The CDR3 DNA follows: TGTGCCAGCAGCCCGGAACAGGGGAGGACAGATACGCAGTATTTT.

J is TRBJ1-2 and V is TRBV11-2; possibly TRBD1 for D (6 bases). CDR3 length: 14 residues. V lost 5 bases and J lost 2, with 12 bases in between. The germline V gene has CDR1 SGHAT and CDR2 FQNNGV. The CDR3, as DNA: TGTGCCAGCAGCCCCCTGGGGGCCAACTATGGCTACACCTTC. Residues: CASSPLGANYGYTF.

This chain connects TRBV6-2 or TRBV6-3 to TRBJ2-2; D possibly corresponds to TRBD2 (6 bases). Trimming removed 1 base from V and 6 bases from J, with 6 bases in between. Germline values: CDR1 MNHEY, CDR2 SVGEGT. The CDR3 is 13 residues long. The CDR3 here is CASSYWGAGELFF. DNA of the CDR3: TGTGCCAGCAGTTACTGGGGGGCCGGGGAGCTGTTTTTT.

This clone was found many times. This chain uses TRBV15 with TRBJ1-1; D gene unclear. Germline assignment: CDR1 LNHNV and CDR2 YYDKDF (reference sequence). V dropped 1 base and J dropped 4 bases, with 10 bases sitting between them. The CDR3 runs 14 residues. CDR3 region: CATSRARVGTEAFF. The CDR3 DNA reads TGTGCCACCAGCAGAGCCCGGGTTGGCACTGAAGCTTTCTTT.

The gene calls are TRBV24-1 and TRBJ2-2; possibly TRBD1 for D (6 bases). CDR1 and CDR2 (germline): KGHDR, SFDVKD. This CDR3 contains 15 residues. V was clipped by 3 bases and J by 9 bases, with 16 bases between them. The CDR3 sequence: CATSDRTVTVRELFF. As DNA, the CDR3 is TGTGCCACCAGTGATCGGACAGTGACCGTTAGGGAGCTGTTTTTT.

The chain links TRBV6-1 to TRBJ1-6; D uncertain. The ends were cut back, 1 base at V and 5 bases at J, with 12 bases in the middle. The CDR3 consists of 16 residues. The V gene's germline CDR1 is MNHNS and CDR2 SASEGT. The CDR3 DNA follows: TGTGCCAGCAGTGAAGGTGGCCCTCCCCATAATTCACCCCTCCACTTT. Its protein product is CASSEGGPPHNSPLHF.

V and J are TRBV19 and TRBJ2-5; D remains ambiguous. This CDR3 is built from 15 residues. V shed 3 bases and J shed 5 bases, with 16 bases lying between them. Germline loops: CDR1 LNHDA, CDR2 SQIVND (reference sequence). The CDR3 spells CASSIRSQTRETQYF. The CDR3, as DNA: TGTGCCAGTAGTATTCGGTCCCAAACGAGGGAGACCCAGTACTTC.